What follows are 28 T cell receptor beta chains derived from one specimen sequenced in a study of blood T cell repertoires in COVID-19. The data were produced by immunoSEQ multiplex PCR, yet TCRdb's version contains in-frame clones alone and is incomplete. This table has about 74,000 clones, about nine tenths appearing once. The specimen was peripheral blood. The receptors originated from a woman of 80 years or more with active or convalescent COVID-19.

The chain recombines TRBV3-1 (or the pseudogene TRBV3-2) with TRBJ2-2; D is unresolved. Germline lookup yields CDR1 LGHDT and CDR2 YNNKEL (reference sequence). The CDR3 has 15 amino acids. The V and J ends lost 2 bases and 4 bases respectively, with 11 bases between them. In DNA form, the CDR3 reads TGTGCCAGCAGCCAACGCCTAGGAATCACCGGGGAGCTGTTTTTT. This gives the protein CASSQRLGITGELFF.

The V and J genes are TRBV7-2 and TRBJ1-2; TRBD1 agrees at 7 bases. CDR3 size: 15 residues. V lost 5 bases to trimming and J lost 2 bases; unmatched junction nucleotides: 8. Germline CDR1 is SGHTA and CDR2 is FQGNSA. CDR3 nucleotides: TGTGCCAGCAGCCCCCGGACAGGCTACAACTATGGCTACACCTTC. It codes for CASSPRTGYNYGYTF.

The chain links TRBV28 to TRBJ1-1; TRBD1 agrees at 8 bases. The CDR3 length is 14 residues. Germline V lookup: CDR1 MDHEN, CDR2 SYDVKM. J was trimmed by 5 bases and V by 10 bases; bases with no gene match: 12. CDR3 in DNA: TGTGCCACCAGGGGGCATTGGACGAGTACTGAAGCTTTCTTT. This codes for CATRGHWTSTEAFF.

V is TRBV30 and J is TRBJ2-3; 8 bases are a match to TRBD1. The germline V gene encodes CDR1 GTSNPN and CDR2 SVGIG (reference sequence). The CDR3 has 16 amino acids. Trimming removed 1 base from V and 2 bases from J; junction bases left unmatched: 8. The CDR3 sequence: CAWSAAWGQATDTQYF. The DNA of the CDR3 is TGTGCCTGGAGTGCGGCTTGGGGACAGGCCACAGATACGCAGTATTTT.

This chain connects TRBV18 to TRBJ2-2, with D unclear. Germline V gene sequence: CDR1 KGHSH, CDR2 LQKENI. This CDR3 has 13 amino acids. Trimming removed 2 bases at V and 4 bases at J, with 5 bases between. CDR3: CASSPVGTGELFF. Written as DNA, the CDR3 is TGTGCCAGCTCACCAGTCGGCACCGGGGAGCTGTTTTTT.

This clone was picked up one time. V gene TRBV7-9 combines with J gene TRBJ2-4, with 8 nucleotides matching TRBD1. Germline CDR1 SEHNR, CDR2 FQNEAQ (reference sequence). The CDR3 contains 15 residues. V shed 8 bases and J 0 bases; nucleotides not matched to a gene: 6. The CDR3 DNA reads as TGTGCCAGCTCCCCGACAGGGGAAGCCAAAAACATTCAGTACTTC. Protein: CASSPTGEAKNIQYF.

This clone was picked up one time. This chain connects TRBV6-6 to TRBJ2-3, with D hard to call. Trimming took off 2 bases at V and 5 bases at J, with 17 bases between the two ends. Germline V gene data show CDR1 as MNHNY and CDR2 as SVGAGI (reference sequence). The CDR3 extends over 16 amino acids. The CDR3 sequence: CASSYPDKAIGDTQYF. As DNA, the CDR3 is TGTGCCAGCAGTTACCCTGACAAGGCCATCGGAGATACGCAGTATTTT.

The chain recombines TRBV20-1 with TRBJ2-3; TRBD1 agrees at 7 bases. The CDR3 covers 16 residues. CDR1 and CDR2 (germline): DFQATT, SNEGSKA (reference sequence). Trimming at V came to 3 bases and at J to 6 bases, leaving 15 bases not matched to a gene. Here the CDR3 reads CSASLAGTVQLDTQYF. In DNA, the CDR3 is TGCAGTGCTAGTTTGGCCGGGACAGTCCAGTTGGATACGCAGTATTTT.

This chain joins TRBV10-3 and TRBJ2-2; a weak D match, TRBD1 (6 bases). V was shortened by 8 bases and J by 2 bases, with 12 bases between the two germline ends. Germline V CDR1 and CDR2: ENHRY, SYGVKD. The CDR3 contains 14 residues. CDR3 region: CAIPRTVNTGELFF. CDR3 nucleotide sequence: TGTGCCATCCCCCGGACAGTCAACACCGGGGAGCTGTTTTTT.

The V and J genes are TRBV11-2 and TRBJ2-7, with 9 bases identical to TRBD1. The germline CDR1 and CDR2 sequences are SGHAT and FQNNGV. V lost 5 bases, J lost 1 base, and 3 bases stayed unmatched. This CDR3 comprises 14 residues. DNA for the CDR3: TGTGCCAGCAGCCCCGGGACAGGGTCCTACGAGCAGTACTTC. Protein: CASSPGTGSYEQYF.

V usage is TRBV7-8 and J usage is TRBJ1-6; unclear D gene. CDR1 and CDR2 (germline): SGHVS, FQNEAQ. The CDR3 is made up of 13 amino acids. V was shortened by 3 bases and J by 7 bases, with 7 bases between the two germline ends. CDR3 sequence (DNA): TGTGCCAGCAGCTTGGGCAGCAATTCACCCCTCCACTTT. Encoded protein: CASSLGSNSPLHF. Supplemented by reference TRBV7-8 and TRBJ1-6, the full variable domain reads GAGVSQSPRYKVAKRGQDVALRCDPISGHVSLFWYQQALGQGPEFLTYFQNEAQLDKSGLPSDRFFAERPEGSVSTLKIQRTQQEDSAVYLCASSLGSNSPLHFGNGTRLTVT.

This clone was detected once. The chain joins TRBV19 to TRBJ2-5; 15 bases map to TRBD2. V trimming: 2 bases; J trimming: 4 bases; junction bases outside the gene matches: 8. Germline lookup yields CDR1 LNHDA and CDR2 SQIVND (reference sequence). This CDR3 spans 18 amino acids. For the CDR3, the DNA is TGTGCCAGTAGTATACTCCCCCCGGGACTAGCGGGGGGAGAGACCCAGTACTTC. It encodes CASSILPPGLAGGETQYF.

The V and J genes are TRBV9 and TRBJ2-3, with D possibly being TRBD1 (7 bases). This CDR3 is 16 amino acids long. Germline values: CDR1 SGDLS, CDR2 YYNGEE. V was cut by 0 bases and J by 0 bases, with 11 bases left in between. The CDR3 loop reads CASSVGAGGSTDTQYF. In DNA, the CDR3 is TGTGCCAGCAGCGTAGGGGCAGGGGGGAGCACAGATACGCAGTATTTT.

V is TRBV14 and J is TRBJ2-5, with D possibly matching TRBD2 (7 bases). V dropped 3 bases and J dropped 5 bases, with 13 bases sitting between them. The CDR3 has 14 residues. Germline V gene sequence: CDR1 SGHDN, CDR2 FVKESK. The CDR3 here is CASSQWGGVETQYF. The CDR3 region has the DNA TGTGCCAGCAGCCAGTGGGGGGGCGTGGAGACCCAGTACTTC.

The genes are TRBV19 and TRBJ1-2; D is possibly TRBD1 (6 bases). The length of the CDR3 is 15 residues. Germline V gene lookup returns CDR1 LNHDA and CDR2 SQIVND (reference sequence). Trimming shortened V by 6 bases and J by 6 bases, and 20 bases separated the two germline ends. CDR3 amino acids: CASRISQGRGDGYTF. CDR3 coding DNA: TGTGCCAGTAGGATCTCTCAGGGGAGGGGAGATGGCTACACCTTC.

CDR3 nucleotides: TGTGCCAGCAGTCGCCCCACAGGAAGACTAGCCAAAAACATTCAGTACTTC. Translating gives CASSRPTGRLAKNIQYF. The rearrangement links TRBV6-6 to TRBJ2-4; tentatively, D is TRBD1 (5 bases). Deletions cut 5 bases from V and 0 bases from J, with 17 bases between. The CDR3 extends over 17 amino acids. In germline, CDR1 is MNHNY, CDR2 SVGAGI (reference sequence).

The chain uses TRBV19 and TRBJ1-5, with D uncertain. The CDR3 spans 13 residues. V was clipped by 8 bases and J by 7 bases, with 15 bases between them. Looked up from germline, CDR1 is LNHDA and CDR2 is SQIVND (reference sequence). CDR3 coding DNA: TGTGCCAGTGCTGCGTCAGGCTCACAGCCCCAGCATTTT. This codes for CASAASGSQPQHF.

This clone turned up a few times. The chain recombines TRBV7-2 with TRBJ1-1; D not resolved. The germline CDR1 and CDR2 sequences are SGHTA and FQGNSA. The CDR3 is 13 residues long. Trimming pared 8 bases from V and 0 bases from J, leaving 10 bases between. CDR3 loop: CASGLQMNTEAFF. The CDR3 DNA is TGTGCCAGCGGACTACAGATGAACACTGAAGCTTTCTTT.

V and J are TRBV7-9 and TRBJ1-5; possibly TRBD1 for D (6 bases). The CDR3 consists of 14 residues. Germline assignment: CDR1 SEHNR and CDR2 FQNEAQ (reference sequence). The V end was cut by 3 bases, the J end by 6 bases, with 12 bases between. CDR3 DNA sequence: TGTGCCAGCAGCTTTACAGGGTTAGGTCAGCCCCAGCATTTT. This gives the protein CASSFTGLGQPQHF.

The V and J genes are TRBV6-1 and TRBJ2-3; 10 bases fit TRBD1. CDR1 MNHNS and CDR2 SASEGT come from the germline V gene. The CDR3 runs to 14 residues. Trimming removed 2 bases from V and 14 bases from J; junction bases left unmatched: 10. CDR3 region: CASSERAWDRGGYF. The CDR3 DNA reads TGTGCCAGCAGTGAAAGAGCTTGGGACAGGGGAGGGTATTTT.

This chain links TRBV4-3 with TRBJ2-3; 8 positions match TRBD1. CDR3 size: 15 residues. Germline loops: CDR1 LGHNA, CDR2 YSLEER. Trimming cost V 1 base and J 4 bases; bases outside gene matches: 4. The CDR3 DNA is TGCGCCAGCAGCCAAGCGCAGGGGGCACCAGATACGCAGTATTTT. Translating it yields CASSQAQGAPDTQYF.

The J gene is TRBJ2-1, the V gene TRBV20-1; D is uncertain. V was trimmed by 7 bases and J by 9 bases, leaving 4 bases between them. The CDR3 runs to 8 residues. Germline V gene sequence: CDR1 DFQATT, CDR2 SNEGSKA (reference sequence). The CDR3 is CSVGEQFF. The CDR3 bases are TGCAGTGTCGGTGAGCAGTTCTTC.

The sample holds a few counts of this clone. The genes are TRBV4-3 and TRBJ1-1; 10 bases are shared with TRBD1. Germline CDR1 is LGHNA and CDR2 is YSLEER. The length of the CDR3 is 15 residues. Trimming cost V 2 bases and J 4 bases; bases outside gene matches: 4. The CDR3 region has the DNA TGCGCCAGCAGCCAACAGGACAGGGGGGCCACTGAAGCTTTCTTT. Protein sequence: CASSQQDRGATEAFF.

This clone has only a few counts. The rearrangement links TRBV14 to TRBJ1-3; D gene uncertain. Germline-derived CDR1 and CDR2 are SGHDN and FVKESK. V gave up 1 base and J gave up 0 bases, with 7 bases separating them. This CDR3 is built from 15 residues. The CDR3 bases are TGTGCCAGCAGCCAAGCTTCCCTCTCTGGAAACACCATATATTTT. Its translation: CASSQASLSGNTIYF.

The chain couples TRBV27 to TRBJ1-2; the match to TRBD1 covers 8 bases. The V segment lost 5 bases and the J segment 7 bases; nucleotides outside the gene matches: 9. The CDR3 spans 14 residues. Per the germline V gene, CDR1 is MNHEY and CDR2 is SMNVEV (reference sequence). This CDR3 reads CASSRQGASGGYTF. The CDR3 bases are TGTGCCAGCAGTCGTCAGGGGGCGTCGGGTGGCTACACCTTC.

The J gene is TRBJ2-5, the V gene TRBV7-9, with D maybe TRBD2 (5 bases). This CDR3 has 14 amino acids. Trimming took off 5 bases at V and 1 base at J, with 11 bases between the two ends. The V gene's germline CDR1 is SEHNR and CDR2 FQNEAQ (reference sequence). The CDR3 region has the DNA TGTGCCAGCAGCACAAGCGGAGGCCAAGAGACCCAGTACTTC. The encoded protein is CASSTSGGQETQYF.

This clone appeared a few times. The gene calls are TRBV14 and TRBJ1-1; the D gene is possibly TRBD1 (5 bases). Germline assignment: CDR1 SGHDN and CDR2 FVKESK. The germline V and J ends were trimmed by 4 bases and 0 bases, with 12 bases remaining between them. The CDR3 contains 15 residues. In DNA form, the CDR3 reads TGTGCCAGCAGCCGCGGACAAGCCTTGAACACTGAAGCTTTCTTT. It encodes CASSRGQALNTEAFF. The full variable domain, in which reference TRBV14 and TRBJ1-1 provide the parts outside the CDR3, is EAGVTQFPSHSVIEKGQTVTLRCDPISGHDNLYWYRRVMGKEIKFLLHFVKESKQDESGMPNNRFLAERTGGTYSTLKVQPAELEDSGVYFCASSRGQALNTEAFFGQGTRLTVV.

The chain uses TRBV5-6 and TRBJ1-6; D is perhaps TRBD1 (5 bases). This CDR3 is 12 amino acids long. The germline gives CDR1 SGHDT, CDR2 YYEEEE. Trimming took 1 base from V and 11 from J, leaving 7 bases between them. CDR3: CASSLWGAPLHF. The CDR3 nucleotides are TGTGCCAGCAGCTTGTGGGGGGCACCCCTCCACTTT.